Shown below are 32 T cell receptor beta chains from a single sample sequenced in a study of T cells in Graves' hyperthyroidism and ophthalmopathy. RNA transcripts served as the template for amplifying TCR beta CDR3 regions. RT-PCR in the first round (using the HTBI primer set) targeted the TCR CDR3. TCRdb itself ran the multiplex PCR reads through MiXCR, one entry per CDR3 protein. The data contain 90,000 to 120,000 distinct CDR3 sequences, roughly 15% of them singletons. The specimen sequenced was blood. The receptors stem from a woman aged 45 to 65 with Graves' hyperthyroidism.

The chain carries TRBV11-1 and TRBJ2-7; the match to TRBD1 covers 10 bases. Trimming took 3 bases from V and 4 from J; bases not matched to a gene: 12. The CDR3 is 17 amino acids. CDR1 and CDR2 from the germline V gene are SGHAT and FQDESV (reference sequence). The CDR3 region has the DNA TGTGCCAGCAGCTTGGCCCTTCGGGGGACAGGGGCGTACGAGCAGTACTTC. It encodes CASSLALRGTGAYEQYF.

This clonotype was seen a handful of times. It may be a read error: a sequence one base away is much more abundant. DNA for the CDR3: TGTGCCAGCAGCTCAGGGATTAGCGGGAGCTACAATGAGCAGTTCTTC. Translated, it gives CASSSGISGSYNEQFF. V is TRBV7-3 and J is TRBJ2-1; 9 nucleotides match TRBD2. CDR3 size: 16 residues. The V gene's germline CDR1 is SGHTA and CDR2 FQGTGA. V shed 4 bases, J shed 3 bases, and the junction held 7 bases outside the gene matches.

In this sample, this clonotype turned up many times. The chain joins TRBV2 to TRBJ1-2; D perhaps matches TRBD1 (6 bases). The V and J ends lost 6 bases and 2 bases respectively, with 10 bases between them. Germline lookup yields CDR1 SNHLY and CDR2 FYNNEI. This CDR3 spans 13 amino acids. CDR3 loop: CASSVQGNYGYTF. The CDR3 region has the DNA TGTGCCAGCAGCGTACAGGGAAACTATGGCTACACCTTC.

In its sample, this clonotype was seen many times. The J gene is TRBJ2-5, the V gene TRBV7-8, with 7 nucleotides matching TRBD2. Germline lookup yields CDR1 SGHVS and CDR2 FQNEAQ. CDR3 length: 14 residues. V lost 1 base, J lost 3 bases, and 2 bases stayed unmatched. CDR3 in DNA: TGTGCCAGCAGCTTAGAGGCGGGGGAAGAGACCCAGTACTTC. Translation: CASSLEAGEETQYF.

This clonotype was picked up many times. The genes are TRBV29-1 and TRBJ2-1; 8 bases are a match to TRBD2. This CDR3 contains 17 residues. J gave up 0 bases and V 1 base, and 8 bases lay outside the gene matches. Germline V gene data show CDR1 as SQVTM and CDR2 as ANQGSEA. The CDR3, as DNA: TGCAGCGTTGAAGGGGCCCCCGGGACTAGCTCCTACAATGAGCAGTTCTTC. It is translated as CSVEGAPGTSSYNEQFF.

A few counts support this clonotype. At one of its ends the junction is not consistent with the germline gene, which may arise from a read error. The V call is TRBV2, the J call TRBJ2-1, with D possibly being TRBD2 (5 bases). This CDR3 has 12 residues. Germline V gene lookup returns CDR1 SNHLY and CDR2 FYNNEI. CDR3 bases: TGTGCCAGCAGTCTTGATCGGGGTGAGCAGCTCTTC. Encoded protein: CASSLDRGEQLF.

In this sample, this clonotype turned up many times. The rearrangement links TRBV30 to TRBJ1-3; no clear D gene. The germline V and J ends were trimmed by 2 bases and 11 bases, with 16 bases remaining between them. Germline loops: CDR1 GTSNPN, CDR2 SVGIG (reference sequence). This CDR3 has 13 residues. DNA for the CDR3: TGTGCCTGGAGTCCCCGTTTGGACGGGTCCATATATTTT. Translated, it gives CAWSPRLDGSIYF.

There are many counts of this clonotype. As DNA, the CDR3 is TGTGCCATCAGTTTAGCGGGAGAACAAGAGACCCAGTACTTC. Encoded protein: CAISLAGEQETQYF. V gene TRBV10-3 combines with J gene TRBJ2-5; the match to TRBD2 covers 9 bases. CDR3 length: 14 amino acids. In germline, CDR1 is ENHRY, CDR2 SYGVKD. Trimming at V came to 5 bases and at J to 2 bases, leaving 3 bases not matched to a gene.

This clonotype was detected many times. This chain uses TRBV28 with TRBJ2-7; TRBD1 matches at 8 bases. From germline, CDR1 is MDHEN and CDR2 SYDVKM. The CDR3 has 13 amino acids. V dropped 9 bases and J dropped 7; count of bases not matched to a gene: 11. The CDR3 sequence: CASETGAHQEQYF. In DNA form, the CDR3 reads TGTGCCAGTGAGACAGGGGCCCATCAGGAGCAGTACTTC.

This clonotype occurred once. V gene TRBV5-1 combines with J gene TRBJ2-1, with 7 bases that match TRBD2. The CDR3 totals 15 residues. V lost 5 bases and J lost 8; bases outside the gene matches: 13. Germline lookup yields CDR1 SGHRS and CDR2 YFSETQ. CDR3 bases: TGCGCCAGCAGTGAGGGACTATCTCGGGACGATGAGCAGTTCTTC. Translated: CASSEGLSRDDEQFF.

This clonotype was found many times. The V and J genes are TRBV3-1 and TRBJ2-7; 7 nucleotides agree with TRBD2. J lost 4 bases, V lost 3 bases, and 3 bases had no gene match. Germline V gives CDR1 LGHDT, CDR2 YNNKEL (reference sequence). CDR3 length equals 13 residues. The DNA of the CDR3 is TGTGCCAGCAGCCACCCGGGGGGTTACGAGCAGTACTTC. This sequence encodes CASSHPGGYEQYF.

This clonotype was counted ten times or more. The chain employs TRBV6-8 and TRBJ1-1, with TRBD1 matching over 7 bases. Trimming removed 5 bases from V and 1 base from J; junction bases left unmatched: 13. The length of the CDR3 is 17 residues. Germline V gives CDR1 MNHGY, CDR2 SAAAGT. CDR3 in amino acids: CASSTDRKNCKNTEAFF. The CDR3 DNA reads TGTGCCAGCAGTACGGACAGGAAAAATTGTAAGAACACTGAAGCTTTCTTT.

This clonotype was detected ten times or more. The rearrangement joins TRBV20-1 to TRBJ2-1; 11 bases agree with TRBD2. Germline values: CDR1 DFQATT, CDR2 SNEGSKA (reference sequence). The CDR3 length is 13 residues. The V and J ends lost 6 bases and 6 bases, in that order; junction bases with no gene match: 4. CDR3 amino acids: CSARLAGLNEQFF. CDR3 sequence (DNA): TGCAGTGCGCGACTAGCGGGACTCAATGAGCAGTTCTTC.

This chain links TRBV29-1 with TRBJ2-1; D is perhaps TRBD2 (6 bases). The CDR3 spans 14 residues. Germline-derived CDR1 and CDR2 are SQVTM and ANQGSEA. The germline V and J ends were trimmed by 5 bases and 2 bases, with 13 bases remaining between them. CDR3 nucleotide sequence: TGCAGCGTTCTCTTACAGCGGGCCTACAATGAGCAGTTCTTC. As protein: CSVLLQRAYNEQFF.

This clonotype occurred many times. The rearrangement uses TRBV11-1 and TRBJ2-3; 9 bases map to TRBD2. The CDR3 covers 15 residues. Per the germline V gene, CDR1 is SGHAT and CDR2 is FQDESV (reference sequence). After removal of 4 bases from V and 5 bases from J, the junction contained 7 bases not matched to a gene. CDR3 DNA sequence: TGTGCCAGCAGCTCTAGAGCGGGAGGAGGAGATACGCAGTATTTT. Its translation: CASSSRAGGGDTQYF.

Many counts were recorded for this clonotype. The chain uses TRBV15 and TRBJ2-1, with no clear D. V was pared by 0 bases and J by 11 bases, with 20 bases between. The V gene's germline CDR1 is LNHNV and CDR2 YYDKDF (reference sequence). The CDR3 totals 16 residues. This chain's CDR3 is CATSRDLKLVAMKQFF. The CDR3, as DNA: TGTGCCACCAGCAGAGATCTAAAGCTAGTGGCCATGAAGCAGTTCTTC.

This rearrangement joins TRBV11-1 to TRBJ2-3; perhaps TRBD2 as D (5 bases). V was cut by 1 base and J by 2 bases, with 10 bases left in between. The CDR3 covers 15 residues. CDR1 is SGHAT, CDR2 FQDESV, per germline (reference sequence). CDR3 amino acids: CASSLGSGPTDTQYF. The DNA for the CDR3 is TGTGCCAGCAGCTTAGGAAGCGGACCCACAGATACGCAGTATTTT.

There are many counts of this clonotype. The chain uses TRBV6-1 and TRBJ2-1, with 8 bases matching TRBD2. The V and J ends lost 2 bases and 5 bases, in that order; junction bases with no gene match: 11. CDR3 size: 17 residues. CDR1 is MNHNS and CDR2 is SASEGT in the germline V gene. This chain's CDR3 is CASSERRSLAGHNEQFF. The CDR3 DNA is TGTGCCAGCAGTGAAAGACGTAGTCTAGCGGGCCACAATGAGCAGTTCTTC.

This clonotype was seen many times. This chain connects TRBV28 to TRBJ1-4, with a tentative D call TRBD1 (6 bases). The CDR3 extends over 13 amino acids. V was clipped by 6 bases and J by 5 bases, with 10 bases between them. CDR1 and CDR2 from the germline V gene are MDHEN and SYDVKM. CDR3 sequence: CASRWTVNEKLFF. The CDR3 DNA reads TGTGCCAGCAGATGGACAGTGAATGAAAAACTGTTTTTT.

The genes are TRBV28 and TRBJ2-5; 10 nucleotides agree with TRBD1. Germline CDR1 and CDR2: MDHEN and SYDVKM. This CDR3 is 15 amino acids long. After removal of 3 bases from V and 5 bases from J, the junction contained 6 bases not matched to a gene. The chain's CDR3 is CASSLSGTGAETQYF. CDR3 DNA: TGTGCCAGCAGTTTGTCTGGGACAGGGGCGGAGACCCAGTACTTC. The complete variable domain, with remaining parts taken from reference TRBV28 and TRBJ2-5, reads DVKVTQSSRYLVKRTGEKVFLECVQDMDHENMFWYRQDPGLGLRLIYFSYDVKMKEKGDIPEGYSVSREKKERFSLILESASTNQTSMYLCASSLSGTGAETQYFGPGTRLLVL.

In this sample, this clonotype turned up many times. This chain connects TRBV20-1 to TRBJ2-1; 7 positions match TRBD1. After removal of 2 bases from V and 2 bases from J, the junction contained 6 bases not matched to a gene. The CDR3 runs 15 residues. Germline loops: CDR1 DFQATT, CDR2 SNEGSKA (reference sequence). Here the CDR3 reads CSARSTGDPYNEQFF. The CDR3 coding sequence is TGCAGTGCTAGAAGTACAGGGGACCCCTACAATGAGCAGTTCTTC.

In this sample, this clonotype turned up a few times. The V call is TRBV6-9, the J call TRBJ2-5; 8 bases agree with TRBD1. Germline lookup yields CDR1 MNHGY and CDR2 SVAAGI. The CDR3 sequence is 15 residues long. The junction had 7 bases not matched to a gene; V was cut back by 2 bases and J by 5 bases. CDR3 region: CASSYATGVSETQYF. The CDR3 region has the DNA TGTGCCAGCAGTTATGCGACAGGGGTGTCGGAGACCCAGTACTTC.

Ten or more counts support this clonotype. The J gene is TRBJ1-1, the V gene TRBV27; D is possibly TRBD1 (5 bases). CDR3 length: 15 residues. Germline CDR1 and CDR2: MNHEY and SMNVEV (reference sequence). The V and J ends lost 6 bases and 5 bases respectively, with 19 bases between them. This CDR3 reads CASSSGGSVGTEAFF. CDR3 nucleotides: TGTGCCAGCAGCTCGGGGGGGTCAGTGGGGACTGAAGCTTTCTTT.

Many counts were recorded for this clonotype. For the CDR3, the DNA is TGCGCCATCTCGATCCGATACTATAACTATGGCTACACCTTC. Protein sequence: CAISIRYYNYGYTF. The chain couples TRBV10-1 to TRBJ1-2, with D unclear. The CDR3 loop spans 14 amino acids. Germline CDR1 WNHNN, CDR2 SYGVQD (reference sequence). V dropped 10 bases and J dropped 1 base, with 16 bases sitting between them.

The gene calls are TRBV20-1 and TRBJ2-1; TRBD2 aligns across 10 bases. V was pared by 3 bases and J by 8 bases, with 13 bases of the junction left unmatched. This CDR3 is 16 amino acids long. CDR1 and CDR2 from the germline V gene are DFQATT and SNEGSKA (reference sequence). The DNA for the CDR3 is TGCAGTGCTAGTGGGGGGGCTAGCGGGAGATCGGATGAGCAGTTCTTC. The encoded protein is CSASGGASGRSDEQFF.

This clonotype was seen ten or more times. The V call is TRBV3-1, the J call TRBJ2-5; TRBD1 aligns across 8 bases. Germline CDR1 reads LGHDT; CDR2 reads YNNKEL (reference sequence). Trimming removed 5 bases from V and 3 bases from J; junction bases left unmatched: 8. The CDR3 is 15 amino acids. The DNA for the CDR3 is TGTGCCAGCAGCGAATGGGGACAGGAGGAAGAGACCCAGTACTTC. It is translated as CASSEWGQEEETQYF.

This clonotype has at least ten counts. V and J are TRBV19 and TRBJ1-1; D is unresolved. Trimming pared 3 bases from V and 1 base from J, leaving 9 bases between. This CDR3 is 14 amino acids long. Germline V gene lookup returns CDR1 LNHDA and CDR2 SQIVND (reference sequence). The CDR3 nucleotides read TGTGCCAGTAGTATTGGGGTACAGAACACTGAAGCTTTCTTT. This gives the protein CASSIGVQNTEAFF. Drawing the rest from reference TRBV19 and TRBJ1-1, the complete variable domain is DGGITQSPKYLFRKEGQNVTLSCEQNLNHDAMYWYRQDPGQGLRLIYYSQIVNDFQKGDIAEGYSVSREKKESFPLTVTSAQKNPTAFYLCASSIGVQNTEAFFGQGTRLTVV.

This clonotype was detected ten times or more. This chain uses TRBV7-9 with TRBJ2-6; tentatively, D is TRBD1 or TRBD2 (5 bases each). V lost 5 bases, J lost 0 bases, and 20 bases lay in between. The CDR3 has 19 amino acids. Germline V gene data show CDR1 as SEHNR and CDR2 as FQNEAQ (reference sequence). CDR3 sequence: CASSARPGPSISGANVLTF. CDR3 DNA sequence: TGTGCCAGCAGCGCCCGACCGGGACCGTCCATCTCTGGGGCCAACGTCCTGACTTTC.

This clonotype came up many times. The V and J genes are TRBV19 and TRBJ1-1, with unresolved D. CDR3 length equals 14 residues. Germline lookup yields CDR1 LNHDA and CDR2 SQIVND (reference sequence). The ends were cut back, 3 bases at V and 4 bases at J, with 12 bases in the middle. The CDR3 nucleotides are TGTGCCAGTAGTATCGGAGGTCTGAGCACTGAAGCTTTCTTT. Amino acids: CASSIGGLSTEAFF.

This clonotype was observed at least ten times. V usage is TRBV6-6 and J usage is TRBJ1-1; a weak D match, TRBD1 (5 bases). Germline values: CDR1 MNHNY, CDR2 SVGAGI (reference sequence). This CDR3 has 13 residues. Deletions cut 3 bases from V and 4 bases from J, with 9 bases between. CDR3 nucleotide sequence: TGTGCCAGCAGTTATCAGGGAGGCACTGAAGCTTTCTTT. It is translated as CASSYQGGTEAFF.

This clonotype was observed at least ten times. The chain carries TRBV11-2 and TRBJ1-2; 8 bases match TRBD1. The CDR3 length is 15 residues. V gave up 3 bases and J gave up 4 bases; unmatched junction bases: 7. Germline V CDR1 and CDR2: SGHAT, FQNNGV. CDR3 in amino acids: CASSLAQGALYGYTF. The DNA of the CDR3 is TGTGCCAGCAGCTTGGCCCAGGGGGCTCTCTATGGCTACACCTTC.

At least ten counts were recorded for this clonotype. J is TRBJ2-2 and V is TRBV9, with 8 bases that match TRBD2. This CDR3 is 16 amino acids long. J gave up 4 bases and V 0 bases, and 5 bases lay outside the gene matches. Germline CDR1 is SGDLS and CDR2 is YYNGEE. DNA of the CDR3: TGTGCCAGCAGCGTAGACCCCGGGACTAGCACCGGGGAGCTGTTTTTT. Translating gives CASSVDPGTSTGELFF.